The rows below give T cell receptor beta chains drawn from one sample of a study of blood T cell repertoires in COVID-19. Generated by immunoSEQ multiplex PCR, the TCRdb table keeps only in-frame clones and is missing some. The sample has 95,000 to 150,000 clones; around nine tenths are singletons. Material for sequencing was peripheral blood. The receptors were gathered from a woman in her forties or fifties with acute or convalescent COVID-19. The CDR3 runs from the conserved cysteine through the conserved F or W. A D gene is named only where the DNA matches it firmly. Some rows have no size entry. The others give once, few or many, or a class for an expanded clone.

j_call clone_size d_call v_call cdr3_aa cdr3_nt
TRBJ1-4 NA TRBD1 TRBV5-1 CASSLGQGASNEKLFF TGCGCCAGCAGCTTGGGTCAGGGGGCTTCTAATGAAAAACTGTTTTTT
TRBJ1-1 NA NA TRBV18 CASSPLGEDTEAFF TGTGCCAGCTCACCACTGGGGGAGGACACTGAAGCTTTCTTT
TRBJ1-2 NA NA TRBV5-1 CASSVELYNYGYTF TGCGCCAGCAGCGTTGAACTATATAACTATGGCTACACCTTC
TRBJ1-3 NA NA TRBV2 CASSDTYSGNTIYF TGTGCCAGCAGCGACACTTACTCTGGAAACACCATATATTTT
TRBJ1-2 NA NA TRBV27 CASSFVPANYGYTF TGTGCCAGCAGTTTTGTACCCGCGAACTATGGCTACACCTTC
TRBJ1-2 NA NA TRBV12-3/TRBV12-4 CASSFGVGYTF TGTGCCAGCAGTTTCGGGGTCGGCTACACCTTC
TRBJ2-3 few NA TRBV29-1 CSVPSSLGATDTQYF TGCAGCGTCCCATCCTCCCTAGGAGCCACAGATACGCAGTATTTT
TRBJ2-1 few TRBD1 TRBV19 CASRRQGFNEQFF TGTGCCAGTAGGCGACAGGGATTCAATGAGCAGTTCTTC
TRBJ1-5 NA NA TRBV5-5 CASSLIEGQPQHF TGTGCCAGCAGCTTGATAGAGGGTCAGCCCCAGCATTTT
TRBJ1-1 NA NA TRBV2 CASSDGSTEAFF TGTGCCAGCAGTGACGGGAGCACTGAAGCTTTCTTT
TRBJ1-2 NA TRBD1 TRBV23-1 CASSHLGQGEDGYTF TGCGCCAGCAGTCACCTGGGACAGGGGGAAGATGGCTACACCTTC
TRBJ2-3 NA TRBD2 TRBV11-3 CASSNGGGTKYF TGTGCCAGCAGTAATGGGGGGGGTACTAAGTATTTT
TRBJ1-4 NA NA TRBV7-9 CASSLVTGEKLFF TGTGCCAGCAGCTTAGTAACGGGGGAAAAACTGTTTTTT
TRBJ1-5 NA NA TRBV7-2 CASSLQQGLNQPQHF TGTGCCAGCAGCTTACAGCAGGGGTTAAATCAGCCCCAGCATTTT
TRBJ1-5 few NA TRBV19 CAPQVRGHSNQPQHF TGTGCCCCCCAAGTAAGGGGTCATAGCAATCAGCCCCAGCATTTT
TRBJ1-2 few NA TRBV10-3 CAMRQASSAGYTF TGTGCCATGCGACAGGCCTCGAGTGCGGGCTACACCTTC
TRBJ1-2 NA NA TRBV11-2 CASSLDREFSYGYTF TGTGCCAGCAGCTTAGACAGGGAATTCAGCTATGGCTACACCTTC
TRBJ2-3 NA NA TRBV3-1/TRBV3-2 CASSHTASDGGTDTQYF TGTGCCAGCAGCCACACCGCTAGCGATGGTGGCACAGATACGCAGTATTTT
TRBJ1-6 NA NA TRBV5-5 CASSPLFLPGWSSPLHF TGTGCCAGCAGCCCTCTCTTCCTGCCCGGTTGGAGTTCACCCCTCCACTTT
TRBJ2-3 NA NA TRBV5-1 CASSYSDSQRDTQYF TGCGCCAGCAGCTATTCGGACAGCCAAAGAGATACGCAGTATTTT
TRBJ2-3 NA TRBD1 TRBV11-3 CASTRTGDGTDTQYF TGTGCCAGCACCCGCACAGGGGACGGCACAGATACGCAGTATTTT
TRBJ1-5 NA NA TRBV5-4 CASSLWEGDQPQHF TGTGCCAGCAGCTTGTGGGAGGGTGATCAGCCCCAGCATTTT
TRBJ1-4 NA TRBD1 TRBV30 CAWNGQGANEKLFF TGTGCCTGGAACGGACAGGGGGCTAATGAAAAACTGTTTTTT
TRBJ1-3 NA TRBD1 TRBV19 CASSIGQAGGNTIYF TGTGCCAGTAGTATCGGACAGGCAGGTGGAAACACCATATATTTT
TRBJ2-5 NA TRBD2 TRBV19 CASSSGLAGQETQYF TGTGCCAGTAGTTCAGGACTAGCGGGACAAGAGACCCAGTACTTC
TRBJ2-1 once NA TRBV6-4 CASSRQALSSNEQFF TGTGCCAGCAGTCGACAGGCCCTGAGCAGCAATGAGCAGTTCTTC
TRBJ2-1 NA TRBD2 TRBV6-2/TRBV6-3 CASSLASGSYNEQFF TGTGCCAGCAGTCTTGCTAGCGGGTCCTACAATGAGCAGTTCTTC
TRBJ2-1 NA TRBD2 TRBV6-6 CASTGGEGSYNEQFF TGTGCCAGCACCGGGGGGGAGGGCTCCTACAATGAGCAGTTCTTC
TRBJ1-4 few NA TRBV21-1 CASSKRKKRTPRMGSTNEKLFF TGTGCCAGCAGCAAACGAAAAAAAAGGACACCTCGAATGGGTTCAACTAATGAAAAACTGTTTTTT
TRBJ2-5 NA TRBD2 TRBV7-6 CASRSLAGAKETQYF TGTGCCAGCAGGTCATTAGCGGGAGCTAAAGAGACCCAGTACTTC
TRBJ1-4 NA NA TRBV5-6 CASSLDRVHEKLFF TGTGCCAGCAGCTTGGACAGGGTCCACGAAAAACTGTTTTTT
TRBJ1-1 NA TRBD1 TRBV6-5 CASTSDRGMNTEAFF TGTGCCAGCACCTCGGACAGGGGAATGAACACTGAAGCTTTCTTT
TRBJ2-3 NA NA TRBV7-2 CASSTDYHTDTQYF TGTGCCAGCAGCACGGACTACCACACAGATACGCAGTATTTT
TRBJ1-2 NA NA TRBV7-9 CASSLGTPRTGYGYTF TGTGCCAGCAGCTTAGGAACTCCGCGGACGGGGTATGGCTACACCTTC
TRBJ2-6 few NA TRBV27 CASSLFPQGSSGANVLTF TGTGCCAGCAGTTTGTTCCCGCAGGGCAGCTCTGGGGCCAACGTCCTGACTTTC
TRBJ2-1 NA TRBD2 TRBV7-8 CASSLGAGGGYNEQFF TGTGCCAGCAGCTTAGGAGCGGGAGGCGGCTACAATGAGCAGTTCTTC
TRBJ2-1 few TRBD2 TRBV5-4 CASSAGTSGNSEQFF TGTGCCAGCAGCGCAGGGACTAGCGGGAACAGTGAGCAGTTCTTC
TRBJ1-2 NA TRBD1 TRBV4-3 CASSPTGAYGYTF TGCGCCAGCAGCCCTACAGGGGCCTATGGCTACACCTTC
TRBJ1-1 few NA TRBV24-1 CATSDPPGGETAFF TGTGCCACCAGTGACCCCCCTGGGGGGGAGACAGCTTTCTTT